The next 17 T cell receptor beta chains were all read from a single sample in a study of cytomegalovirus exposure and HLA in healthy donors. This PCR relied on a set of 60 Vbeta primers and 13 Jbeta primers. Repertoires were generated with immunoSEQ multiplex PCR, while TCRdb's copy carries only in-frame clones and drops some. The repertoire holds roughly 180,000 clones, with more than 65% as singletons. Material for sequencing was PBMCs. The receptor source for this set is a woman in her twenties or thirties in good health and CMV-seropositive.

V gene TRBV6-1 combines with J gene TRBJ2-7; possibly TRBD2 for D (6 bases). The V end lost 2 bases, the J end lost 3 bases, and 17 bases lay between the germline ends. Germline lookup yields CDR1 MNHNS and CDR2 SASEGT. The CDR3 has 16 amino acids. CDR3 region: CASSEFRVSGSYEQYF. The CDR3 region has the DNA TGTGCCAGCAGTGAATTTAGGGTTAGCGGTAGCTACGAGCAGTACTTC.

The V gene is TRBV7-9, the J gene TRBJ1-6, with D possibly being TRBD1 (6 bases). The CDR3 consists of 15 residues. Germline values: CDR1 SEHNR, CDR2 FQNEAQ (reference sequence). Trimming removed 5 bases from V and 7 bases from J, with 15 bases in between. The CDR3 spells CASSDGQRANSPLHF. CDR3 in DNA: TGTGCCAGCAGCGATGGACAGAGAGCAAATTCACCCCTCCACTTT.

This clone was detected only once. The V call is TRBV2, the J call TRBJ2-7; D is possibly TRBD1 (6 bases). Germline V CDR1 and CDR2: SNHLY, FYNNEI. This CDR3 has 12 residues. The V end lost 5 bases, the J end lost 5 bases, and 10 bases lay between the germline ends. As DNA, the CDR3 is TGTGCCAGCAGTACCAGGGGCGACGAGCAGTACTTC. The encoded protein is CASSTRGDEQYF.

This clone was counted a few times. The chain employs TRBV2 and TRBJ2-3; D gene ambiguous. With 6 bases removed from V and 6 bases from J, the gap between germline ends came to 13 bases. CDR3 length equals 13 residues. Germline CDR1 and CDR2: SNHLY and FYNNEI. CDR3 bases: TGTGCCAGCAGACGAGAAGTTACGGATACGCAGTATTTT. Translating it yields CASRREVTDTQYF.

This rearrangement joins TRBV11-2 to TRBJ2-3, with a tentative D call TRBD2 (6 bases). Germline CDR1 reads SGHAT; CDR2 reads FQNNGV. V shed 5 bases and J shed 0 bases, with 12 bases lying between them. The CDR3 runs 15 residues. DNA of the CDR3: TGTGCCAGCAGCCCTAGAGGGACTAGCACAGATACGCAGTATTTT. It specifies CASSPRGTSTDTQYF.

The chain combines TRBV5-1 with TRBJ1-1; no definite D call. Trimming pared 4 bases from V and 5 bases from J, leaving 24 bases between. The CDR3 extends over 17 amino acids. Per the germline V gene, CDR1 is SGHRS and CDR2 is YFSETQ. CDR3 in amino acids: CASSHAGHEVPGTEAFF. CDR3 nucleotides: TGCGCCAGCAGCCACGCCGGCCACGAGGTCCCGGGGACTGAAGCTTTCTTT.

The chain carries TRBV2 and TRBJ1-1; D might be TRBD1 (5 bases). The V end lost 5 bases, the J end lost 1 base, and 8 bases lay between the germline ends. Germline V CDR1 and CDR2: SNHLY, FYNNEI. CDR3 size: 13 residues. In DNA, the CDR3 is TGTGCCAGCAGTCTCGGGGGGAACACTGAAGCTTTCTTT. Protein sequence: CASSLGGNTEAFF.

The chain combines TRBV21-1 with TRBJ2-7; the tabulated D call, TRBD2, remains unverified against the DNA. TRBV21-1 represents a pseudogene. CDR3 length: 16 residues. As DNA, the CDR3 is TGTGCCAGCAGCCCCCCCGTCCAGCGGGGGTCCTACGAGCAGTACTTC. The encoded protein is CASSPPVQRGSYEQYF.

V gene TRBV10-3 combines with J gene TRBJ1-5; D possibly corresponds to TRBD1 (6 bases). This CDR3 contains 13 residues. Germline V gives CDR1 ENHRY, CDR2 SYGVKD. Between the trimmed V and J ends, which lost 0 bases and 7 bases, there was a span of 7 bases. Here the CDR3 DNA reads TGTGCCATCAGTGAGTCGGGGGCGCAGCCCCAGCATTTT. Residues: CAISESGAQPQHF.

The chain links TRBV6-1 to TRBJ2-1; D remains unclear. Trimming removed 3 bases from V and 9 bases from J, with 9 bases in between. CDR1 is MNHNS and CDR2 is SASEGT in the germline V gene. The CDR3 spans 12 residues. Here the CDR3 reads CASSDLSGEQFF. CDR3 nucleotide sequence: TGTGCCAGCAGTGATTTATCGGGTGAGCAGTTCTTC.

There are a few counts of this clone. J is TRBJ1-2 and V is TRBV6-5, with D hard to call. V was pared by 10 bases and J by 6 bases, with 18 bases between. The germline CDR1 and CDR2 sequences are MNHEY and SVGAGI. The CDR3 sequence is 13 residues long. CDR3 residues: CATAVSLGHGYTF. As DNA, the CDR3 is TGTGCCACCGCGGTCTCCCTCGGCCATGGCTACACCTTC.

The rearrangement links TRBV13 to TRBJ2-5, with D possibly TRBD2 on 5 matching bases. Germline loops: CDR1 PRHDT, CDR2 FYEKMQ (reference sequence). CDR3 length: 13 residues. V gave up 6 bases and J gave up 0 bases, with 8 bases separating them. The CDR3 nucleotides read TGTGCCAGCAGTTCGGAGGACCAAGAGACCCAGTACTTC. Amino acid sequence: CASSSEDQETQYF.

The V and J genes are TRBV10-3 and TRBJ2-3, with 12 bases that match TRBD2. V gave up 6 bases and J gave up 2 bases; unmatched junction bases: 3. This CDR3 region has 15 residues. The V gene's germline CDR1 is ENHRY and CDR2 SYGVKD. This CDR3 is CAIRGLAGITDTQYF. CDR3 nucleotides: TGTGCCATCAGAGGACTAGCGGGGATCACAGATACGCAGTATTTT.

CDR3 residues: CASRTTGGRETQYF. The CDR3 DNA is TGTGCCAGCAGGACGACAGGGGGGCGGGAGACCCAGTACTTC. The chain couples TRBV2 to TRBJ2-5, with TRBD1 matching over 9 bases. The CDR3 runs to 14 residues. J lost 5 bases, V lost 6 bases, and 7 bases had no gene match. The germline gives CDR1 SNHLY, CDR2 FYNNEI.

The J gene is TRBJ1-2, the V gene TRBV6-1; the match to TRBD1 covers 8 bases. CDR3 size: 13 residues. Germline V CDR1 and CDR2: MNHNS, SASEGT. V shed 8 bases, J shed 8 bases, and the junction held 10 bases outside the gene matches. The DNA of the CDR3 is TGTGCCAGCGCGGCCCAGGGGGCACGGGGCTACACCTTC. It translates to CASAAQGARGYTF.

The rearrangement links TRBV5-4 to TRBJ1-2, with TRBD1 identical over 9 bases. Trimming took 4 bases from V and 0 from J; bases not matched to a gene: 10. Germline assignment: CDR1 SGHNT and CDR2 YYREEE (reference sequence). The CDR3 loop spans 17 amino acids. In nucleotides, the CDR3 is TGTGCCAGCAGCGGACGGACAGGGGAGCAAACTAACTATGGCTACACCTTC. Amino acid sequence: CASSGRTGEQTNYGYTF.

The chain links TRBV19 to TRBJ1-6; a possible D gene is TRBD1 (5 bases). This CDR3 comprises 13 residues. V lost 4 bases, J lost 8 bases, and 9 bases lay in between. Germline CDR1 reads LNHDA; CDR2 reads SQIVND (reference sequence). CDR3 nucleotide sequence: TGTGCCAGTAGTACTCGACAGTATTCACCCCTCCACTTT. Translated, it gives CASSTRQYSPLHF.